This TCR beta chain was identified during a study of T-cell reconstitution after alpha-beta-depleted transplantation in children. General study results and limits: Diversity and T-cell counts at one year after transplant derived mostly from new T cells. Some patients' high day-60 TCRbeta diversity was traced to surviving recipient T cells and thymic progenitors. Several hundred graft clones that had expanded were reportedly the source of alpha-beta T cells about two months after transplant.

CDR3 length equals 15 residues. V shed 7 bases and J 4 bases; nucleotides not matched to a gene: 10. Unique molecular identifiers were built into the TCRbeta library. From the PCR reads, TCRdb called clonotypes with MiXCR, one entry per CDR3 protein. The data show almost 500,000 distinct CDR3 sequences, with roughly a tenth seen just once and roughly 2% held by the top ten. This clonotype has at least ten counts. What it binds is not known. The sample consisted of PBMCs, taken before TCRalphabeta/CD19-depleted stem cell transplant. The chain is built from TRBV12-3 or TRBV12-4 and TRBJ2-1, with 7 bases identical to TRBD2. The sequence was collected from a child aged 2-9 years with inherited bone marrow failure, due to receive a stem cell transplant. The CDR3 protein is CASTPPSGIYNEQFF. The DNA of the CDR3 is TGTGCCAGCACCCCCCCGAGCGGGATTTACAATGAGCAGTTCTTC.